Sequencing of this T cell receptor (beta chain) was carried out in a study of blood T cell repertoires in COVID-19. V lost 0 bases to trimming and J lost 5 bases, with 14 bases between them. The germline V gene has CDR1 MGHRA and CDR2 YSYEKL. The CDR3 has 16 residues. Libraries were prepared by immunoSEQ multiplex PCR; TCRdb keeps only in-frame clonotypes and omits some of them. The sample has over 65,000 clones, around nine tenths seen once; the top ten hold around 1.2%. V is TRBV4-1 and J is TRBJ2-1; D not resolved. This TCR came from a woman aged 60-75 years with acute or convalescent COVID-19. Sequenced input: peripheral blood. DNA of the CDR3: TGCGCCAGCAGCCAAGAGTTCTACCAGAGCGACAATGAGCAGTTCTTC. It specifies CASSQEFYQSDNEQFF.